The 28 T cell receptor beta chains reported below all come from one sample, sequenced in a study of blood T cells in healthy people across ages. Together with a sample-barcoded 5' primer, a J-beta primer mix was included in a second PCR lasting about 7 to 11 cycles. TCRdb re-analysed the 5' RACE reads in MiXCR, keeping a single row per CDR3 protein. The sample holds 1 million or so distinct CDR3 sequences, under 55% seen once. The sequencing input was blood. The receptors originated from a woman aged 60-75 years in good health.

The rearrangement joins TRBV10-3 to TRBJ2-1; D not certain. The germline V and J ends were trimmed by 11 bases and 6 bases, with 8 bases remaining between them. Germline lookup yields CDR1 ENHRY and CDR2 SYGVKD. This CDR3 region has 10 residues. Here the CDR3 reads CALETNEQFF. CDR3 in DNA: TGTGCCCTCGAGACCAATGAGCAGTTCTTC.

This clonotype was seen more than once but under ten times. V is TRBV15 and J is TRBJ2-5, with 7 bases matching TRBD1. Germline values: CDR1 LNHNV, CDR2 YYDKDF (reference sequence). V gave up 8 bases and J gave up 2 bases; unmatched junction bases: 2. This CDR3 has 12 amino acids. This CDR3 reads CATRDRQETQYF. In DNA, the CDR3 is TGTGCCACCCGGGACAGACAAGAGACCCAGTACTTC. The full variable domain, completed using reference TRBV15 and TRBJ2-5, is DAMVIQNPRYQVTQFGKPVTLSCSQTLNHNVMYWYQQKSSQAPKLLFHYYDKDFNNEADTPDNFQSRRPNTSFCFLDIRSPGLGDTAMYLCATRDRQETQYFGPGTRLLVL.

The chain carries TRBV12-3 or TRBV12-4 and TRBJ2-3, with D possibly being TRBD2 (5 bases). The CDR3 length is 14 residues. The ends were cut back, 9 bases at V and 5 bases at J, with 18 bases in the middle. The CDR3 nucleotides are TGTGCCAGTCGTAGCAGAGTGGGAGTAGATACGCAGTATTTT. Protein sequence: CASRSRVGVDTQYF.

J is TRBJ2-1 and V is TRBV6-5; 10 bases are shared with TRBD1. This CDR3 has 16 amino acids. Trimming took 6 bases from V and 3 from J; bases not matched to a gene: 8. Germline CDR1 MNHEY, CDR2 SVGAGI. CDR3 loop: CASSTSGTGDYNEQFF. CDR3 in DNA: TGTGCCAGCAGCACATCAGGGACAGGGGACTACAATGAGCAGTTCTTC.

For this clonotype: The conserved closing phenylalanine or tryptophan is absent in this CDR3, likely reflecting a read error. The chain carries TRBV6-5 and TRBJ2-1, with TRBD2 identical over 12 bases. The V and J ends lost 6 bases and 4 bases, in that order; junction bases with no gene match: 7. This CDR3 region has 16 residues. Germline loops: CDR1 MNHEY, CDR2 SVGAGI. The chain's CDR3 is CASSRTLAGGYNEQFS. For the CDR3, the DNA is TGTGCCAGCAGCCGAACTCTAGCGGGGGGGTACAATGAGCAGTTCTCC.

The chain joins TRBV10-1 to TRBJ2-3, with no clear D. Germline-derived CDR1 and CDR2 are WNHNN and SYGVQD (reference sequence). The ends were cut back, 2 bases at V and 0 bases at J, with 6 bases in the middle. This CDR3 has 14 amino acids. The CDR3: CASSEEPSTDTQYF. The CDR3 DNA reads TGCGCCAGCAGTGAGGAACCTAGCACAGATACGCAGTATTTT.

The chain is built from TRBV5-1 and TRBJ2-1; TRBD2 aligns across 14 bases. This CDR3 is built from 17 residues. V gave up 3 bases and J gave up 5 bases; unmatched junction bases: 7. Germline V gene sequence: CDR1 SGHRS, CDR2 YFSETQ. The CDR3 sequence: CASSSRLAGGFNNEQFF. The CDR3 nucleotides are TGCGCCAGCAGCTCACGACTAGCGGGAGGGTTCAACAATGAGCAGTTCTTC.

This clonotype was seen more than once but under ten times. The chain joins TRBV27 to TRBJ2-6; D gene uncertain. Germline values: CDR1 MNHEY, CDR2 SMNVEV (reference sequence). V lost 5 bases, J lost 0 bases, and 14 bases lay in between. The CDR3 sequence is 17 residues long. CDR3 sequence reads: CASSEVPPLSGANVLTF. The CDR3 DNA is TGTGCCAGCAGTGAGGTTCCCCCTCTCTCTGGGGCCAACGTCCTGACTTTC.

This chain uses TRBV27 with TRBJ2-1; D may correspond to TRBD1 or TRBD2 (5 bases each). Looked up from germline, CDR1 is MNHEY and CDR2 is SMNVEV (reference sequence). This CDR3 spans 14 amino acids. V lost 2 bases and J 10 bases, leaving 15 bases between the germline ends. The CDR3: CASSLGGLSPEQFF. The CDR3 coding sequence is TGTGCCAGCAGTTTAGGGGGTCTATCACCCGAGCAGTTCTTC.

V gene TRBV5-1 combines with J gene TRBJ2-1; 9 bases are shared with TRBD2. J lost 4 bases, V lost 0 bases, and 20 bases had no gene match. Germline loops: CDR1 SGHRS, CDR2 YFSETQ. The CDR3 length is 21 residues. The CDR3 nucleotides read TGCGCCAGCAGCTTGGTGAGGGGTAGCGGGAGTTCAAGAAGGGATTACAATGAGCAGTTCTTC. It yields the protein CASSLVRGSGSSRRDYNEQFF.

This clonotype showed up many times. V usage is TRBV6-5 and J usage is TRBJ1-6; D ambiguous. V was pared by 7 bases and J by 7 bases, with 8 bases between. The CDR3 extends over 12 amino acids. Germline values: CDR1 MNHEY, CDR2 SVGAGI. The CDR3 is CASTKPNSPLHF. CDR3 DNA: TGTGCCAGCACCAAACCAAATTCACCCCTCCACTTT.

The V call is TRBV20-1, the J call TRBJ2-3, with 7 bases fitting TRBD1. The germline gives CDR1 DFQATT, CDR2 SNEGSKA (reference sequence). The CDR3 has 14 amino acids. The V segment lost 5 bases and the J segment 1 base; nucleotides outside the gene matches: 6. CDR3 nucleotide sequence: TGCAGTGCTCCTTCCGGGACAGGCACAGATACGCAGTATTTT. It is translated as CSAPSGTGTDTQYF.

This clonotype showed up just a few times. The V and J genes are TRBV4-1 and TRBJ2-7; no clear D gene. CDR3 length: 12 residues. Germline V gene data show CDR1 as MGHRA and CDR2 as YSYEKL. The V and J ends lost 1 base and 6 bases respectively, with 7 bases between them. The chain's CDR3 is CASSQVGFEQYF. In DNA form, the CDR3 reads TGCGCCAGCAGCCAAGTGGGTTTCGAGCAGTACTTC.

The chain carries TRBV30 and TRBJ2-5; D not resolved. The DNA end lines up better with TRBJ2-7; the J call may be wrong. This CDR3 has 11 amino acids. The germline V gene encodes CDR1 GTSNPN and CDR2 SVGIG (reference sequence). CDR3: CAWMTGYEQYF. As DNA, the CDR3 is TGTGCCTGGATGACGGGCTACGAGCAGTACTTC.

The chain links TRBV27 to TRBJ2-7; weak D call: TRBD1 (6 bases). Trimming cost V 7 bases and J 5 bases, with 12 bases left between them. Germline CDR1 MNHEY, CDR2 SMNVEV (reference sequence). CDR3 length equals 12 residues. This chain's CDR3 is CASTNRAHEQYF. The CDR3 DNA is TGTGCCAGCACAAACAGGGCCCACGAGCAGTACTTC.

This chain joins TRBV28 and TRBJ1-6; no firm D call. V lost 5 bases to trimming and J lost 6 bases, with 11 bases between them. CDR1 and CDR2 (germline): MDHEN, SYDVKM. This CDR3 comprises 14 residues. For the CDR3, the DNA is TGTGCCAGCAGTGAAAGTTGGGCTAATTCACCCCTCCACTTT. It is translated as CASSESWANSPLHF.

CDR3 sequence reads: CASSSNGRRYEQYF. CDR3 bases: TGTGCCAGCAGTTCAAACGGACGTCGATACGAGCAGTACTTC. The chain combines TRBV28 with TRBJ2-4; the D is unclear. The DNA end favors TRBJ2-7, so the J call may be wrong. Per germline, CDR1 MDHEN and CDR2 SYDVKM. CDR3 length equals 14 residues.

The chain is built from TRBV21-1 and TRBJ2-7. TRBV21-1 corresponds to a pseudogene. The CDR3 is 17 amino acids. CDR3 nucleotide sequence: TGTGCCAGCCCCACGGGTGATGCGGAAATACTCTACAATGAGCAGTACTTC. The encoded protein is CASPTGDAEILYNEQYF.

The genes are TRBV3-1 and TRBJ2-1; D is unresolved. The J call may be in error: the DNA end matches TRBJ2-7 better. Germline V CDR1 and CDR2: LGHDT, YNNKEL (reference sequence). The CDR3 has 12 amino acids. Here the CDR3 reads CASSQTNYEQYF. The CDR3 nucleotides are TGTGCCAGCAGCCAGACCAACTACGAGCAGTACTTC.

The V call is TRBV30, the J call TRBJ1-6; D is possibly TRBD1 (6 bases). The CDR3 runs 13 residues. The ends were cut back, 4 bases at V and 8 bases at J, with 12 bases in the middle. Germline CDR1 reads GTSNPN; CDR2 reads SVGIG (reference sequence). Here the CDR3 reads CAWKQGGDSPLHF. DNA for the CDR3: TGTGCCTGGAAACAGGGTGGGGATTCACCCCTCCACTTT.

The rearrangement joins TRBV28 to TRBJ2-4; TRBD2 is a possible D gene (6 bases). The CDR3 loop spans 15 amino acids. Trimming took off 5 bases at V and 13 bases at J, with 24 bases between the two ends. From germline, CDR1 is MDHEN and CDR2 SYDVKM. The CDR3 spells CASSIRPVPSGEQYF. CDR3 DNA: TGTGCCAGCAGTATTCGGCCCGTACCCTCGGGGGAGCAGTACTTC.

The sample holds one count of this clonotype. The CDR3 protein is CASSQDGTGGSYNEQFF. DNA for the CDR3: TGCGCCAGCAGCCAAGATGGGACAGGAGGCTCCTACAATGAGCAGTTCTTC. V gene TRBV4-1 combines with J gene TRBJ2-1, with 8 bases fitting TRBD1. Germline lookup yields CDR1 MGHRA and CDR2 YSYEKL. The V segment lost 0 bases and the J segment 0 bases; nucleotides outside the gene matches: 4. This CDR3 comprises 17 residues.

The chain joins TRBV7-9 to TRBJ2-3; D not certain. The CDR3 totals 15 residues. V dropped 4 bases and J dropped 2 bases, with 13 bases sitting between them. The germline V gene encodes CDR1 SEHNR and CDR2 FQNEAQ (reference sequence). The CDR3: CASSWTGADTDTQYF. DNA for the CDR3: TGTGCCAGCAGCTGGACGGGTGCGGACACAGATACGCAGTATTTT.

This chain joins TRBV20-1 and TRBJ2-7; 7 bases are a match to TRBD2. The DNA matches TRBJ2-5 better at its end, which makes the J call doubtful. The germline V gene has CDR1 DFQATT and CDR2 SNEGSKA (reference sequence). The CDR3 consists of 14 residues. Written as DNA, the CDR3 is TGCAGTGCTAGAGATGAAGCGGGGCCCCTGACCCAGTACTTC. Residues: CSARDEAGPLTQYF.

The CDR3, as DNA: TGTGCCATCAGTGAGTCCAACCCTCGGGGCGGCTCCTACAATGAGCAGTTCTTC. It is translated as CAISESNPRGGSYNEQFF. The V call is TRBV10-3, the J call TRBJ2-1, with D tentatively TRBD1 or TRBD2 (5 bases each). V lost 0 bases to trimming and J lost 0 bases, with 15 bases between them. Germline CDR1 and CDR2: ENHRY and SYGVKD. CDR3 size: 18 residues.

The genes are TRBV7-9 and TRBJ2-3; 8 nucleotides align to TRBD1. The CDR3 spans 16 residues. After removal of 5 bases from V and 1 base from J, the junction contained 8 bases not matched to a gene. The germline V gene encodes CDR1 SEHNR and CDR2 FQNEAQ (reference sequence). The DNA for the CDR3 is TGTGCCAGCAGCCCCAGGACAGGGCTAGGCACAGATACGCAGTATTTT. This translates into CASSPRTGLGTDTQYF. The full variable domain, its missing parts supplied by reference TRBV7-9 and TRBJ2-3, is DTGVSQNPRHKITKRGQNVTFRCDPISEHNRLYWYRQTLGQGPEFLTYFQNEAQLEKSRLLSDRFSAERPKGSFSTLEIQRTEQGDSAMYLCASSPRTGLGTDTQYFGPGTRLTVL.

The V call is TRBV2, the J call TRBJ2-7, with no clear D. The better agreement between TRBJ2-5 and the DNA end casts doubt on the J call. Looked up from germline, CDR1 is SNHLY and CDR2 is FYNNEI. There are 13 residues in the CDR3. The CDR3 protein is CASSFLVVKTQYF. As DNA, the CDR3 is TGTGCCAGCAGTTTCTTAGTTGTAAAGACCCAGTACTTC.

The chain links TRBV7-2 to TRBJ2-6; D is unclear. Between the trimmed V and J ends, which lost 3 bases and 4 bases, there was a span of 16 bases. CDR1 and CDR2 from the germline V gene are SGHTA and FQGNSA. CDR3 length equals 17 residues. CDR3 loop: CASSLRSIQRGANVLTF. CDR3 sequence (DNA): TGTGCCAGCAGCTTGCGGAGTATTCAACGCGGGGCCAACGTCCTGACTTTC.